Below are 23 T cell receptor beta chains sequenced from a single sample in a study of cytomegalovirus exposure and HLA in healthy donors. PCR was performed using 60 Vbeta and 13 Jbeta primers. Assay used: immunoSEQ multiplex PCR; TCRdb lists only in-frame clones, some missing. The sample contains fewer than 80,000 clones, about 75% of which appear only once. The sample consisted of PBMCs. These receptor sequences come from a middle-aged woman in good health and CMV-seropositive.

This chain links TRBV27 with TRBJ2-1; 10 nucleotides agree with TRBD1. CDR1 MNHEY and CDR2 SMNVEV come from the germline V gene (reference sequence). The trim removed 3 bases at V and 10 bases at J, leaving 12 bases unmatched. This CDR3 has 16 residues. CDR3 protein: CASSFLPPDRGGEQFF. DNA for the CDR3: TGTGCCAGCAGTTTCCTCCCCCCGGACAGGGGGGGGGAGCAGTTCTTC.

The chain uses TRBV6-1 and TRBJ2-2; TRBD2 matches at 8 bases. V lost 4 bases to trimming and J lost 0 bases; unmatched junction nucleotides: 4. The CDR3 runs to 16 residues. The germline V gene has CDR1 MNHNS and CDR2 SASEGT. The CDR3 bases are TGTGCCAGCAGTGTTCCCGGGGGGGCGAACACCGGGGAGCTGTTTTTT. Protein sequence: CASSVPGGANTGELFF.

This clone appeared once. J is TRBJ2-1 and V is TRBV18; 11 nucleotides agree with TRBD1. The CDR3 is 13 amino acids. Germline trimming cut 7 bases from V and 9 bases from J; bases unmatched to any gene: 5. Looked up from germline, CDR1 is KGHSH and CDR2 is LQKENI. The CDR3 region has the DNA TGTGCCAGCTTCCGGGACAGGGGGACTGAGCAGTTCTTC. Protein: CASFRDRGTEQFF.

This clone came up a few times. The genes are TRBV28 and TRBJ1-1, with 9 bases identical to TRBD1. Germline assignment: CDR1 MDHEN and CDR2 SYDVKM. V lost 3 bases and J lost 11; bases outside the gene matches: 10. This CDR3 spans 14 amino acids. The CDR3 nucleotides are TGTGCCAGCAGTTTCCCCGACAGGGGGTCGGGGGCTTTCTTT. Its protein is CASSFPDRGSGAFF.

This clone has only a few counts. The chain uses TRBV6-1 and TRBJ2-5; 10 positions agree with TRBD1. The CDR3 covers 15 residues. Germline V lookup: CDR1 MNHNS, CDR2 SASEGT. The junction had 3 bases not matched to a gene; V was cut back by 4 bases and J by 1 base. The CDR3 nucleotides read TGTGCCAGCAGTGTGGACAGGGGGGGCCAAGAGACCCAGTACTTC. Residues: CASSVDRGGQETQYF.

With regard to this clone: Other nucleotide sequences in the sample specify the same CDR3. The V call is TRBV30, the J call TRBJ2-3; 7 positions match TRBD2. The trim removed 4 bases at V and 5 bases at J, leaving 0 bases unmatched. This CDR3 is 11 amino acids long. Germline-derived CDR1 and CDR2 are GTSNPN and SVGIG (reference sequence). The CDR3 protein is CAWTGGDTQYF. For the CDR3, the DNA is TGTGCCTGGACGGGGGGAGATACGCAGTATTTT.

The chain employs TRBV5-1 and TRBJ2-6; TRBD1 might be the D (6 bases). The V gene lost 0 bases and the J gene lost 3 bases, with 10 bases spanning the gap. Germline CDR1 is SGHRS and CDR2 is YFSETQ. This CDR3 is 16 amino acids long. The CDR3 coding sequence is TGCGCCAGCAGCTTGGCCAGGGGAAGTGGGGCCAACGTCCTGACTTTC. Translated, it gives CASSLARGSGANVLTF.

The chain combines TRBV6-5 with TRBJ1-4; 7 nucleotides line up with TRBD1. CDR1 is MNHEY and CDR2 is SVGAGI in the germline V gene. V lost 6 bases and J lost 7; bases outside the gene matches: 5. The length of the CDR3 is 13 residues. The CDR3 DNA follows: TGTGCCAGCAGACCCGGACAGGCTGAAAAACTGTTTTTT. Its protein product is CASRPGQAEKLFF.

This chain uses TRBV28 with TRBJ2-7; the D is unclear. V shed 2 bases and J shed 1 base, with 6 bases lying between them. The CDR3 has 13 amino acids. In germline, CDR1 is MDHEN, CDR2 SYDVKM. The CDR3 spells CASSLGPSYEQYF. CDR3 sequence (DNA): TGTGCCAGCAGTTTAGGCCCATCCTACGAGCAGTACTTC.

CDR3 sequence: CASSREAYEQYF. CDR3 in DNA: TGTGCCAGCAGCCGGGAAGCCTACGAGCAGTACTTC. The V and J genes are TRBV5-6 and TRBJ2-7, with TRBD2 as a possible D gene (5 bases). CDR3 length: 12 amino acids. Between the trimmed V and J ends, which lost 4 bases and 2 bases, there was a span of 7 bases. The germline CDR1 and CDR2 sequences are SGHDT and YYEEEE.

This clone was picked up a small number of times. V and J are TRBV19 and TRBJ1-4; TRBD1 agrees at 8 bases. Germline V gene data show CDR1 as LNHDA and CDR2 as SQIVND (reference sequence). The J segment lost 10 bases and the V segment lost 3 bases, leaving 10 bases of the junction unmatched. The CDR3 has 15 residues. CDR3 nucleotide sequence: TGTGCCAGTAGTATCCCGACAGGGGCAAGTGGAAAACTGTTTTTT. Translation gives CASSIPTGASGKLFF.

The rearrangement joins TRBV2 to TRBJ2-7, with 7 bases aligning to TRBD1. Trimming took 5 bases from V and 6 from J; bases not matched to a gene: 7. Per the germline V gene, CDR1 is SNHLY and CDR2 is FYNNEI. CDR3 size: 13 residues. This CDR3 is CASSLTGLGEQYF. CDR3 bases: TGTGCCAGCAGTTTGACAGGGTTGGGCGAGCAGTACTTC.

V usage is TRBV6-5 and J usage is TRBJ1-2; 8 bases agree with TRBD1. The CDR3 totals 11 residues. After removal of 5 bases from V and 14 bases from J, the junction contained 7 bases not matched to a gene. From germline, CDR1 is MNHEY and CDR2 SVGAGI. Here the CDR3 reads CASSPRDRLTF. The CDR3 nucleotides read TGTGCCAGCAGTCCCCGGGACAGGTTAACCTTC.

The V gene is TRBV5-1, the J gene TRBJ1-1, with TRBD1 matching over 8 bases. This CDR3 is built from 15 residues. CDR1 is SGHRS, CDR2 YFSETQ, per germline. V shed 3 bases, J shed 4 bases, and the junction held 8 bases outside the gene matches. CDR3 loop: CASSSWTGSATEAFF. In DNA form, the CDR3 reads TGCGCCAGCAGCTCTTGGACAGGGAGCGCCACTGAAGCTTTCTTT.

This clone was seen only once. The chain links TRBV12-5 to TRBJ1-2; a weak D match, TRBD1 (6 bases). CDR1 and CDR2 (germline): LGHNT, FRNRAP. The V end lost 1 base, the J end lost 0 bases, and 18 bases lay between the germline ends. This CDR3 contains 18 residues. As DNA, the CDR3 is TGTGCTAGTGGTTTGGATATTGGAGGACAGAGAGCTAACTATGGCTACACCTTC. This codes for CASGLDIGGQRANYGYTF.

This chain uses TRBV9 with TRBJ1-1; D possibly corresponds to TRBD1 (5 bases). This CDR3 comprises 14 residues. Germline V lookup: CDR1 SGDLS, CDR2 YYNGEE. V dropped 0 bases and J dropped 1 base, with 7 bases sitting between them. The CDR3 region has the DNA TGTGCCAGCAGCGTAGGAACAGGGAACACTGAAGCTTTCTTT. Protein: CASSVGTGNTEAFF.

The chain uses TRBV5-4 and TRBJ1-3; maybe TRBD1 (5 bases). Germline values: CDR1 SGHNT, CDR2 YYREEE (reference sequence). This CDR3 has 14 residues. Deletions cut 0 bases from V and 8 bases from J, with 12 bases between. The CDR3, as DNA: TGTGCCAGCAGCTTGGGCGGGGTAGGGGACACCATATATTTT. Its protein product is CASSLGGVGDTIYF.

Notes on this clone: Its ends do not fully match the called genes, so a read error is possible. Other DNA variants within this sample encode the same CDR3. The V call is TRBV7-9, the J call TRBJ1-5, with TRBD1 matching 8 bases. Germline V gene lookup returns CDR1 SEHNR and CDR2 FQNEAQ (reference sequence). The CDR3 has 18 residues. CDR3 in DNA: TGTGCCAGCAGCTTAGGTAGACAGGGGATGGGGAGCAACCAGCCCCAGCATTTT. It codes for CASSLGRQGMGSNQPQHF.

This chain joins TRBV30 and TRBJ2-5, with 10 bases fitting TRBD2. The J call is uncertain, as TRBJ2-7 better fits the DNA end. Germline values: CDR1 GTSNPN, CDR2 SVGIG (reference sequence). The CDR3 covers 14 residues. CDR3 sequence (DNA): TGTGCCTGGAGAGCTAGCGGGGGTTCCTACGAGCAGTACTTC. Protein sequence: CAWRASGGSYEQYF.

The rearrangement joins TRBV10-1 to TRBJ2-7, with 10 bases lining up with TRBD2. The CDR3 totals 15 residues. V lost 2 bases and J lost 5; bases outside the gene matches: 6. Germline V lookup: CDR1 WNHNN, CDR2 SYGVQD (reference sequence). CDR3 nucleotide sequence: TGCGCCAGCAGTGAGGTACTAGCGGGGATTAACGAGCAGTACTTC. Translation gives CASSEVLAGINEQYF.

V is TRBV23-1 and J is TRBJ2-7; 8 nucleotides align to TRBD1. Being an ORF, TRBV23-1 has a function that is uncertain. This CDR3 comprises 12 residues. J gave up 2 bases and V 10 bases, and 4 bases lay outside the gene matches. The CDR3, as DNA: TGCGCCATCCAGGGGGCCCCCTACGAGCAGTACTTC. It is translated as CAIQGAPYEQYF.

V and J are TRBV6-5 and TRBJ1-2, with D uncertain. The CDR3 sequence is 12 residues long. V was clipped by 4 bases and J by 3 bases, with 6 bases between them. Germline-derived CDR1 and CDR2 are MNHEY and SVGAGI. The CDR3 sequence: CASSSADYGYTF. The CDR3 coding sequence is TGTGCCAGCAGTTCCGCGGACTATGGCTACACCTTC.

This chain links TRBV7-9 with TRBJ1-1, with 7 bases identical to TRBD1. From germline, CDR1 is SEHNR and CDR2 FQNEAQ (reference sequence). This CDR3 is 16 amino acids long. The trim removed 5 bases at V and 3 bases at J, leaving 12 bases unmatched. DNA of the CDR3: TGTGCCAGCAGCACTCACAACAGGGGCCAGGACACTGAAGCTTTCTTT. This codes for CASSTHNRGQDTEAFF.